The clone carrying this T cell receptor beta chain was detected only once. The data were produced by immunoSEQ multiplex PCR, yet TCRdb's version contains in-frame clones alone and is incomplete. The sample lists 200,000 to 250,000 clones, around four fifths occurring once. Germline CDR1 reads KGHSH; CDR2 reads LQKENI. The CDR3 length is 12 residues. Deletions cut 5 bases from V and 0 bases from J, with 4 bases between. The data are from a study of blood T cell repertoires in COVID-19. This chain links TRBV18 with TRBJ1-1; no reliable D call. The clonotype originates from a woman at least 80 years old with active or convalescent COVID-19. The sample was peripheral blood. The CDR3 DNA is TGTGCCAGCTCAACTATGAACACTGAAGCTTTCTTT. It specifies CASSTMNTEAFF.